This TCR beta chain was recorded in a study of T cells in Graves' hyperthyroidism and ophthalmopathy. In regard to this clonotype: No antigen is known for it.

Regions amplified from RNA transcripts were the TCR beta CDR3 regions. Primed by the HTBI set, a first-round RT-PCR was run on the TCR CDR3. TCRdb re-analysed the multiplex PCR reads in MiXCR, keeping a single row per CDR3 protein. Found here are 500,000 to 600,000 distinct CDR3 sequences, around 42% of them singletons; the top ten hold 15% to 20%. Overall study results and limits: Among thyroid clonotypes expanded above 0.001, most also appeared in blood. In simple terms, a model built on 13 V-J features told ophthalmopathy apart from stable hyperthyroidism.

The sequence was obtained from an adult woman with Graves' disease, either hyperthyroidism or ophthalmopathy (not recorded which). Sequenced input: peripheral blood or thyroid tissue (not recorded which).

CDR3 in amino acids: CASSRGAGGANVLTF. DNA of the CDR3: TGTGCCAGCAGCCGGGGGGCAGGAGGGGCCAACGTCCTGACTTTC. The chain couples TRBV25-1 to TRBJ2-6, with a weak D call TRBD2 (7 bases). V was pared by 6 bases and J by 4 bases, with 13 bases between. The length of the CDR3 is 15 residues. Germline lookup yields CDR1 MGHDK and CDR2 SYGVNS.